This T cell receptor (beta chain) was recovered during a study of T cell responses to AZD1222 COVID-19 vaccine. The study, taken as a whole, reports: Donor demographics were predominantly white British with a female majority; clonal diversity may be underestimated. Only a handful of people who got AZD1222 tested seropositive at baseline. Regions 160-218 and 743-854 held dominance among vaccine-associated CD4 TCRs, which spanned spike.

Both about-4-week and about-12-week second-dose recipients were combined. This clone was recorded a few times. The antigen remains undetermined. TCRdb's copy holds only in-frame clones and misses some; the assay was immunoSEQ multiplex PCR. The sample includes about 140,000 clones, around 91% seen only once; the top ten take about 5.9%. This receptor was obtained from an adult who received the AZD1222 COVID-19 vaccine. Sequences were derived from peripheral blood, sampled 28 days after the second AZD1222 dose.

The CDR3 DNA is TGTGCCAGCAAGAGGGGAGCCAACAATGAGCAGTTCTTC. It is translated as CASKRGANNEQFF. This chain links TRBV25-1 with TRBJ2-1; TRBD1 or TRBD2 may be the D gene (5 bases each). Trimming pared 7 bases from V and 5 bases from J, leaving 12 bases between. This CDR3 comprises 13 residues. CDR1 is MGHDK and CDR2 is SYGVNS in the germline V gene.